This TCR beta chain is drawn from a study of cytomegalovirus exposure and HLA in healthy donors listed by TCRdb under 2017. Background on the whole study: An earlier analysis of several hundred of the donors reported approximately 300 Gb of sequence data and around 100 million unique TCR beta sequences obtained from 180 million or so T cells. Donor age, sex, ethnicity and CMV serostatus were compiled together with the repertoire data. Roughly 300 gigabases of sequencing data and around 80 million unique TCR sequences made up an early release that covered under 750 HLA-typed donors. Along with the roughly 670-subject first cohort, a separate validation cohort of 120 different subjects was used. An earlier analysis of 500 to 650 of the donors applied high-throughput TCR beta sequencing to assess whether each TCR beta V gene segment acted as functional or pseudogenic. HLA typing covered class I and class II loci at four-digit resolution. Because of strong linkage in the cohort, roughly five DR-DQ haplotypes were treated as single units for association and clustering. Of the roughly 400 genotyped donors, 75% to 85% were placed in the genetic ancestry cluster associated with self-reported Caucasian donors. A later genetic analysis used genome-wide SNP genotypes for about three fifths of the roughly 700 donors, treating that subset as a discovery cohort. Among under 450 genotyped donors of the cohort, an average of roughly 240,000 unique TCR beta nucleotide sequences were sequenced per donor, 15% to 20% of them non-productive. The study used immunosequencing to profile the T cell repertoires of approximately 690 subjects and linked those repertoires to cytomegalovirus serostatus. A later analysis re-examined previously published TCR beta repertoires from more than 550 donors and added high-resolution HLA genotyping to investigate patterns of TCR occurrence. The later analysis used no new phenotypic data to find candidate immune exposures, relying instead on TCR beta sequences and their occurrence across donors. All discovery cohort repertoires had been generated using a single sequencing platform. The study aimed to test whether signatures of past pathogen exposure could be identified by cataloging public T cell receptors. Typing coverage differed by locus: A, B, C, DRB1 and DQB1 were typed in about 629-630 donors, DQA1 in 500 to 550, DPA1 in some 570, and DPB1 in 400 to 480. To predict cytomegalovirus infection status, the study brought together high-throughput TCR immunosequencing, statistical association of individual TCRs with disease status, and machine learning.

For this clone: Its specific antigen is unknown. No much larger clone exists at a distance of one base, and base qualities are not known.

Inclusive of the bounding cysteine and phenylalanine, the CDR3 is 15 residues long. The CDR3 DNA has 45 bases and is translated from base 1. V is cut back by 1 base and J by 6 bases, with 11 bases in the junction unmatched. The germline V gene (reference sequence) sets CDR1 to GTSNPN and CDR2 to SVGIG. Libraries were built with the immunoSEQ multiplex PCR assay. A mixture of 60 forward primers for TCR Vbeta segments and 13 reverse primers for TCR Jbeta segments was used in the multiplex PCR. A multiplex PCR assay on genomic DNA amplified the CDR3 region of rearranged TCR beta genes. The Illumina HiSeq System was used to sequence the amplified TCR beta libraries as 87-base-pair reads. Concerning the study's data processing: A later analysis counted about 80 million unique TCR beta chains across the 600 to 850 repertoires, and 10 million to 12 million of these chains were shared by at least two donors. A nearest-neighbor algorithm error-corrected the raw reads and collapsed the reads into unique sequences, merging closely related sequences to remove PCR and sequencing errors. To assign V, D and J gene segments, CDR3 sequences were aligned to IMGT reference sequences. For a sequence to be retained, a match of at least six nucleotides to both a V gene segment and a J gene segment was required. Rearrangements were classified as productive when the CDR3 lacked stop codons and remained in frame with V and J, and all other rearrangements were classified as non-productive. Following IMGT convention, CDR3 was defined as the stretch from the second conserved V-encoded cysteine up to the conserved J-encoded phenylalanine. Sequences without an unambiguous match to a single V gene segment were excluded from the earlier analysis of a few hundred of the donors. In an earlier analysis of several hundred of the donors, a V segment was called functional when productive rearrangements were above 56.7%, and segregating when the standard deviation between donors exceeded 5%. A statistical classification framework was built for diagnosing cytomegalovirus status from the catalog of TCR beta chain sequences. A later analysis assigned V and J genes by comparing TCR nucleotide sequences with IMGT/GENE-DB human TR gene sequences. In a later analysis, CDR3 sequences and most-parsimonious VDJ recombination scenarios were assigned using the TCRdist pipeline. A later analysis defined each TCR beta chain by its CDR3 amino acid sequence plus V-gene family, and excluded reads lacking a unique V-gene family. As a way to deal with suspected cross-contamination and a sequencing artifact, a later analysis dropped hundreds of nucleotide sequences that were highly shared and had low generation probability. In a later analysis, a clonal expansion index was calculated for each public chain from normalized within-repertoire ranks of inferred template counts. In a later analysis, generation probabilities were computed with a VDJ recombination model fitted to out-of-frame rearrangements, and the resulting probabilities were checked against IGoR. In a later analysis, TCR-TCR, TCR-HLA and TCR-CMV co-occurrence was scored with hypergeometric tests, and a repertoire-size bias correction was applied to TCR pairs. In a later analysis, false discovery rates were estimated by permuting HLA or CMV assignments 20 times. In a later analysis, co-occurring TCRs were grouped with DBSCAN, and TCRdist sequence similarity was added when clustering was performed within HLA-allele-positive subsets. Co-occurrence clustering excluded repertoires with fewer than 30,000 or more than 120,000 public chains, plus five with anomalous nucleotide sharing. Entries here come from immuneACCESS through TCRdb and include only in-frame sequences with V and J called. Some clones fail to appear in such tables; in the studies checked, an unresolved V gene covers under half of the shortfall, and the cause of the remainder is unknown. The D gene and trimming were derived from the DNA, and the V and J assignments and clone size from that table. The sample contains roughly 150,000 clones, over 75% of them found a single time. 0.5% to 0.85% of the sample lies in the top ten.

General study outcomes and caveats: Sequencing depth was assumed to be roughly uniform across donors in the presence/absence analyses, though that assumption may not hold. Because counts were too low, some 16 rarely observed V segments, including chromosome 9 orphons, were excluded from the earlier analysis of under 650 of the donors. A further reported finding was that TCR beta sequences accurately predicted the HLA-A and HLA-B alleles for most subjects in the first cohort. A later genetic analysis associated a missense DCLRE1C variant with V-gene and J-gene trimming of TCR beta chains, and an independent cohort replicated the association. For the cohort, immune exposure information was limited to CMV serostatus. The study listed approximately 160 TCR beta chains as associated with cytomegalovirus. Linkage disequilibrium might explain the correlated functional status among segregating V segments, but an unknown experimental factor could not be ruled out. While some public TCRs were present in many individuals, most TCR sequences turned up only very rarely across donors. The sequencing pipeline was judged likely to have produced a cluster of highly shared sequence variants as a technical artifact. A later analysis associated around 16,000 TCR beta sequences with specific HLA alleles at a false discovery rate of 0.05. The 87-base-pair reads could not distinguish some IMGT-functional V segments, including TRBV6-2 and TRBV6-3, so those segments were excluded. A later genetic analysis reported fewer N-insertions in productive TCRs among donors in an Asian-associated ancestry cluster than the roughly 690-donor mean. When HLA alleles, especially DR and DQ, strongly co-occurred, attributing TCR associations to individual alleles was difficult. According to the authors, the approach could potentially be generalized to other disease states and immunological phenotypes. Cytomegalovirus status was reported to be diagnosed by the classifier with high specificity and sensitivity in both the original and validation cohorts. In a later analysis, most CMV-associated TCR beta chains were found to appear HLA-restricted, with HLA associations seemingly driven largely by CMV exposure. Compared with equally common non-associated chains, HLA-associated TCR beta chains in a later analysis were more clonally expanded and had lower generation probabilities. According to a later analysis, TCR association rates differed among HLA loci, with DRB1 alleles showing the most associated TCRs and HLA-C alleles showing the fewest. In this cohort, only TCR beta chains were sequenced, and detectable features were limited by the absence of alpha or paired-chain data. According to a later analysis, parvovirus B19, influenza, CMV and Epstein-Barr virus appeared linked to several top co-occurrence clusters. Because HLA typing was missing for some donors at each locus, association tests included only the typed subset. An earlier analysis of roughly 570 of the donors showed that most TCR beta V segments appeared in productive rearrangements either about 87% or about 30% of the time, which broadly matched IMGT annotations. Three of the identified cytomegalovirus-associated TCR beta chains were confirmed in vitro to be specific for cytomegalovirus antigens.

The cohort comprised more than 550 healthy bone marrow donors. At the time of sampling, every cohort member was nominally healthy, though immune exposures that went unrecorded were likely present. The donor was CMV seronegative and belonged to the group of over 350 seronegative cohort members. Every donor gave a peripheral blood sample, and the peripheral blood mononuclear cells from that sample were used for TCR beta sequencing. The Qiagen DNeasy Blood Extraction Kit was used to extract genomic DNA from the blood cell samples. The sample comprised PBMCs. The TCR sequence derives from a male donor in good health and CMV-seronegative. The chain employs TRBV30 and TRBJ2-7, and 8 junctional nucleotides match TRBD2. Here is the DNA: TGTGCCTGGAGTGCAGGGAGCGGGAGAGGGGCCGAGCAGTACTTC. This yields the protein CAWSAGSGRGAEQYF.